What follows are 26 T cell receptor beta chains derived from one specimen sequenced in a study of T cells after somatic rescue of genetic block. TCRdb keeps only in-frame clones here, not all; method: immunoSEQ multiplex PCR. The sample holds 70,000 or so clones, around 93% seen once. The sample comprised peripheral blood mononuclear cells (PBMCs). These receptors originate from a man aged 35 to 55.

CDR3 in amino acids: CASSLLDREETQYF. The CDR3 DNA is TGTGCCAGCAGCCTTCTGGACAGGGAAGAGACCCAGTACTTC. The V call is TRBV7-9, the J call TRBJ2-5; 8 positions agree with TRBD1. Germline V lookup: CDR1 SEHNR, CDR2 FQNEAQ (reference sequence). Germline trimming cut 5 bases from V and 3 bases from J; bases unmatched to any gene: 5. The CDR3 covers 14 residues.

V gene TRBV4-1 combines with J gene TRBJ2-5; tentatively, D is TRBD1 (5 bases). CDR3 size: 14 residues. Germline-derived CDR1 and CDR2 are MGHRA and YSYEKL. V was clipped by 4 bases and J by 5 bases, with 14 bases between them. The CDR3, as DNA: TGCGCCAGCAGCCGATCAGGGCAAGGCGAGACCCAGTACTTC. This encodes CASSRSGQGETQYF.

The chain links TRBV4-2 to TRBJ2-7; perhaps TRBD1 as D (6 bases). With 0 bases removed from V and 1 base from J, the gap between germline ends came to 10 bases. The CDR3 consists of 15 residues. Per the germline V gene, CDR1 is LGHNA and CDR2 is YNFKEQ. This CDR3 is CASSQEGGFSYEQYF. In DNA, the CDR3 is TGTGCCAGCAGCCAAGAAGGGGGATTTTCCTACGAGCAGTACTTC.

CDR3 amino acids: CASSFWGESNQPQHF. The CDR3 coding sequence is TGTGCCAGCAGTTTTTGGGGAGAAAGCAATCAGCCCCAGCATTTT. The genes are TRBV28 and TRBJ1-5; D gene unclear. V was shortened by 3 bases and J by 1 base, with 10 bases between the two germline ends. This CDR3 region has 15 residues. In germline, CDR1 is MDHEN, CDR2 SYDVKM.

This clone was seen more than once but under ten times. CDR3 region: CASSSQGNTGELFF. For the CDR3, the DNA is TGTGCCAGCAGTTCACAGGGAAACACCGGGGAGCTGTTTTTT. This chain joins TRBV7-6 and TRBJ2-2, with TRBD1 as a possible D gene (6 bases). The CDR3 totals 14 residues. Germline V gene lookup returns CDR1 SGHVS and CDR2 FNYEAQ. Trimming pared 6 bases from V and 2 bases from J, leaving 10 bases between.

This chain uses TRBV9 with TRBJ2-1, with D perhaps TRBD2 (5 bases). V shed 9 bases and J shed 2 bases, with 18 bases lying between them. Germline CDR1 SGDLS, CDR2 YYNGEE. There are 15 residues in the CDR3. In DNA, the CDR3 is TGTGCCACCTCAGCGGCGGGCGGTGCCTACAATGAGCAGTTCTTC. Amino acid sequence: CATSAAGGAYNEQFF.

The chain links TRBV10-3 to TRBJ2-7, with a tentative D call TRBD2 (5 bases). The V end was cut by 0 bases, the J end by 5 bases, with 5 bases between. Looked up from germline, CDR1 is ENHRY and CDR2 is SYGVKD. CDR3 size: 12 residues. In nucleotides, the CDR3 is TGTGCCATCAGTGAGTCCGGGAACGAGCAGTACTTC. This encodes CAISESGNEQYF.

The genes are TRBV12-5 and TRBJ2-3; no firm D call. V shed 5 bases and J shed 6 bases, with 15 bases lying between them. There are 14 residues in the CDR3. Germline V CDR1 and CDR2: LGHNT, FRNRAP. CDR3 region: CASGLQPSADTQYF. The CDR3 nucleotides read TGTGCTAGTGGTCTGCAACCCTCGGCGGATACGCAGTATTTT.

This clone has a single count. The chain employs TRBV5-3 and TRBJ2-5, with 7 bases aligning to TRBD2. The DNA end is a closer match to TRBJ2-7, so the J assignment may be wrong. TRBV5-3 belongs to the ORF category, with a function that is uncertain. The CDR3 is 16 amino acids. The CDR3, as DNA: TGTGCCAGCCTCCGGGCGGGAGAGCCTAGCTCCTACGAGCAGTACTTC. It yields the protein CASLRAGEPSSYEQYF.

The chain uses TRBV5-1 and TRBJ1-2; no clear D. V was cut by 0 bases and J by 3 bases, with 6 bases left in between. Germline CDR1 SGHRS, CDR2 YFSETQ. The CDR3 length is 13 residues. The DNA for the CDR3 is TGCGCCAGCAGCTTGGAGATATACTATGGCTACACCTTC. Translated, it gives CASSLEIYYGYTF. Full variable domain (remainder filled in from reference TRBV5-1 and TRBJ1-2): KAGVTQTPRYLIKTRGQQVTLSCSPISGHRSVSWYQQTPGQGLQFLFEYFSETQRNKGNFPGRFSGRQFSNSRSEMNVSTLELGDSALYLCASSLEIYYGYTFGSGTRLTVV.

The chain employs TRBV4-1 and TRBJ2-1; 9 positions agree with TRBD2. V lost 4 bases, J lost 1 base, and 2 bases stayed unmatched. Germline V gene data show CDR1 as MGHRA and CDR2 as YSYEKL. This CDR3 contains 15 residues. CDR3 in DNA: TGCGCCAGCAGCCTAGCGGGAGAATCCTACAATGAGCAGTTCTTC. Translating gives CASSLAGESYNEQFF.

The chain combines TRBV5-1 with TRBJ2-1, with TRBD1 matching over 7 bases. This CDR3 region has 14 residues. J lost 1 base, V lost 4 bases, and 2 bases had no gene match. Per germline, CDR1 SGHRS and CDR2 YFSETQ. The CDR3 reads CASSRGQSYNEQFF. The CDR3 region has the DNA TGCGCCAGCAGCCGGGGACAGTCCTACAATGAGCAGTTCTTC.

The rearrangement uses TRBV7-6 and TRBJ2-5; 11 nucleotides line up with TRBD2. The CDR3 is 12 amino acids. V was pared by 8 bases and J by 7 bases, with 3 bases of the junction left unmatched. The germline gives CDR1 SGHVS, CDR2 FNYEAQ. DNA of the CDR3: TGTGCCAGCCAGGGACTAGCGGCGACCCAGTACTTC. It codes for CASQGLAATQYF.

The J gene is TRBJ2-3, the V gene TRBV18, with TRBD2 as a possible D gene (6 bases). Germline CDR1 and CDR2: KGHSH and LQKENI. V dropped 1 base and J dropped 4 bases, with 18 bases sitting between them. CDR3 length: 17 residues. CDR3 DNA: TGTGCCAGCTCACCACTCCCGGCGGGGATTATGGCAGATACGCAGTATTTT. This codes for CASSPLPAGIMADTQYF.

This clone was counted a single time. The chain links TRBV6-1 to TRBJ2-7; D is uncertain. Germline loops: CDR1 MNHNS, CDR2 SASEGT. The CDR3 length is 15 residues. V lost 2 bases, J lost 6 bases, and 17 bases lay in between. The CDR3 region is CASSEYIEVLAEQYF. In DNA form, the CDR3 reads TGTGCCAGCAGTGAATATATCGAGGTTCTGGCCGAGCAGTACTTC.

The CDR3 loop is CASSSRASGSYEQYF. In nucleotides, the CDR3 is TGTGCCAGCAGCAGCCGGGCTAGCGGATCCTACGAGCAGTACTTC. The chain carries TRBV7-9 and TRBJ2-7, with TRBD2 matching over 7 bases. The CDR3 runs to 15 residues. Germline trimming cut 5 bases from V and 1 base from J; bases unmatched to any gene: 8. Looked up from germline, CDR1 is SEHNR and CDR2 is FQNEAQ (reference sequence).

This clone is a singleton in its sample. The rearrangement links TRBV5-6 to TRBJ1-1; TRBD1 matches 12 bases. Germline trimming cut 2 bases from V and 3 bases from J; bases unmatched to any gene: 11. Germline values: CDR1 SGHDT, CDR2 YYEEEE. This CDR3 comprises 18 residues. The CDR3 loop reads CASSFRKGTGGRYTEAFF. The DNA for the CDR3 is TGTGCCAGCAGCTTTCGAAAGGGGACAGGGGGCCGGTACACTGAAGCTTTCTTT.

The chain recombines TRBV18 with TRBJ1-5; 8 bases match TRBD1. The CDR3 is 13 residues long. V was pared by 6 bases and J by 6 bases, with 4 bases of the junction left unmatched. Germline CDR1 and CDR2: KGHSH and LQKENI. DNA of the CDR3: TGTGCCAGCTCCCCGGGGACAGGTCAGCCCCAGCATTTT. This encodes CASSPGTGQPQHF.

This chain uses TRBV5-5 with TRBJ2-1, with TRBD1 as a possible D gene (6 bases). The CDR3 covers 15 residues. V lost 0 bases and J 3 bases, leaving 10 bases between the germline ends. Germline CDR1 SGHKS, CDR2 YYEKEE (reference sequence). In DNA form, the CDR3 reads TGTGCCAGCAGCTTGGTAGGGGGAAACTACAATGAGCAGTTCTTC. This codes for CASSLVGGNYNEQFF.

The genes are TRBV12-2 and TRBJ2-5; the D call in the table, TRBD1, was not verified against the DNA. TRBV12-2 corresponds to a pseudogene. The CDR3 is made up of 20 amino acids. The CDR3 DNA is TGTGCAAGTCGCCTCCAGGGGGTAGGGTGCCCAAGCCCGTACCAAGAGACCCAGTACTTC. Its translation: CASRLQGVGCPSPYQETQYF.

V is TRBV7-8 and J is TRBJ2-3; tentatively, D is TRBD1 (6 bases). Deletions cut 5 bases from V and 6 bases from J, with 21 bases between. The CDR3 covers 16 residues. Germline loops: CDR1 SGHVS, CDR2 FQNEAQ. CDR3 coding DNA: TGTGCCAGCAGCGCCGAGAGGGACACCTTCGAGGATACGCAGTATTTT. This encodes CASSAERDTFEDTQYF.

The chain links TRBV27 to TRBJ1-1; D gene unclear. CDR3 length equals 13 residues. The V gene's germline CDR1 is MNHEY and CDR2 SMNVEV (reference sequence). Trimming took off 3 bases at V and 7 bases at J, with 12 bases between the two ends. The CDR3 loop reads CASSLMPGIEAFF. As DNA, the CDR3 is TGTGCCAGCAGTTTGATGCCGGGGATTGAAGCTTTCTTT.

The V and J genes are TRBV5-8 and TRBJ2-2; perhaps D is TRBD1 or TRBD2 (6 bases each). Trimming cost V 1 base and J 3 bases, with 22 bases left between them. In germline, CDR1 is SGHTS, CDR2 YDEGEE. The CDR3 totals 19 residues. CDR3 coding DNA: TGTGCCAGCAGCTTGCCCAGAGTGTGGGGGCGCGGGGACACCGGGGAGCTGTTTTTT. Encoded protein: CASSLPRVWGRGDTGELFF.

This clone was seen a single time. A read error may account for a junction end that differs from germline. V usage is TRBV7-7 and J usage is TRBJ2-5; no clear D gene. CDR3 length: 15 amino acids. Germline assignment: CDR1 SSHAT and CDR2 FNYEAQ (reference sequence). The CDR3 loop is CASSFGLGMRETQYF. In DNA form, the CDR3 reads TGTGCTAGCAGCTTTGGTCTGGGAATGCGGGAGACCCAGTACTTC.

In DNA form, the CDR3 reads TGTGCCAGTAGTATAATCCAGGGACAGCCCCAGCATTTT. Translating gives CASSIIQGQPQHF. The gene calls are TRBV19 and TRBJ1-5, with D perhaps matching TRBD1 (5 bases). V was clipped by 2 bases and J by 7 bases, with 9 bases between them. This CDR3 is 13 amino acids long. The germline gives CDR1 LNHDA, CDR2 SQIVND (reference sequence).

This sequence joins TRBV2 and TRBJ1-5; a weak D match, TRBD1 (5 bases). In germline, CDR1 is SNHLY, CDR2 FYNNEI. CDR3 size: 13 residues. Trimming stripped 7 bases from V and 7 bases from J, with 14 bases between. As DNA, the CDR3 is TGTGCCAGCACCAGGACACGACCCCAGCCCCAGCATTTT. Residues: CASTRTRPQPQHF. The variable domain in full, with the rest retrieved from reference TRBV2 and TRBJ1-5, is EPEVTQTPSHQVTQMGQEVILRCVPISNHLYFYWYRQILGQKVEFLVSFYNNEISEKSEIFDDQFSVERPDGSNFTLKIRSTKLEDSAMYFCASTRTRPQPQHFGDGTRLSIL.